This T cell receptor (beta chain) was found in a study of control samples from healthy donors and cancer patients. Assay: immunoSEQ multiplex PCR; the TCRdb copy retains only in-frame clones and omits some. The sample lists 150,000 or so clones, 80% to 95% seen once, with almost 6% in the top ten. CDR3 length equals 14 residues. V lost 2 bases, J lost 2 bases, and 9 bases lay in between. The germline V gene encodes CDR1 MGHRA and CDR2 YSYEKL. The chain recombines TRBV4-1 with TRBJ1-1; D call uncertain. The sequencing sample was made of blood. The sequence came from a man younger than 30 in good health. The CDR3 DNA reads as TGCGCCAGCAGCCAACCAATACCTAACACTGAAGCTTTCTTT. This gives the protein CASSQPIPNTEAFF.